This note documents a single T cell receptor (beta chain) sequence. Treatment specified: randomized to nivolumab then ipilimumab (arm A) or the reverse (arm B). No patient had prior DNA-damaging chemotherapy. From thawed PBMCs, live CD3+CD8+ cells negative for CD19 and CD56 were sorted. The data were taken from a study of sequential checkpoint blockade in melanoma. The overall study: Each arm's sequence ended with maintenance nivolumab.

In germline, CDR1 is SGHRS, CDR2 YFSETQ. Trimming left V 3 bases short and J 4 bases short, with 11 bases between. This CDR3 contains 13 residues. Produced via immunoSEQ multiplex PCR; TCRdb's table is partial and in-frame only. The table has approximately 8,800 clones, about three fifths seen once; the top ten hold under 20%. This specimen consisted of CD8+ T cells sorted from blood (inferred from file names), obtained from a patient given nivolumab and ipilimumab in sequence. This clonotype originated in a human donor with melanoma. The chain has TRBV5-1 and TRBJ2-7, with TRBD1 as a possible D gene (6 bases). DNA of the CDR3: TGCGCCAGCAGCTGGGACAAAATATACGAGCAGTACTTC. Translation gives CASSWDKIYEQYF.